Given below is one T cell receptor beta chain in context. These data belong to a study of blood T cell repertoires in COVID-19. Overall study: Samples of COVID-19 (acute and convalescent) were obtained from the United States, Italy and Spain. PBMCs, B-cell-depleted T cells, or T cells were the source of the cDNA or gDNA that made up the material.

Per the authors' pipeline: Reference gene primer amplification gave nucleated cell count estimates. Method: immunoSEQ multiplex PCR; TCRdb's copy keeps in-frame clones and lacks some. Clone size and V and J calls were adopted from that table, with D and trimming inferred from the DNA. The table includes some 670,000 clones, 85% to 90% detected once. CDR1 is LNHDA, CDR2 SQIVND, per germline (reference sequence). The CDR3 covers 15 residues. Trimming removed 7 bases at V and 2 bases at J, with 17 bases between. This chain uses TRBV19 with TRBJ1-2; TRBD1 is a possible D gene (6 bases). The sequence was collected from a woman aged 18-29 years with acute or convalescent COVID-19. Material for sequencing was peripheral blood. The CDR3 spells CASNKGGASNYGYTF. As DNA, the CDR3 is TGTGCCAGTAACAAAGGGGGAGCGAGCAACTATGGCTACACCTTC.